The T cell receptor beta chain described here comes from a study of blood T cell repertoires in COVID-19. Across the whole study: Samples came from the United States, Italy and Spain, spanning acute and convalescent COVID-19.

Per the study methods: Nucleated cell number was recorded as an estimate derived from reference gene primer amplification. Sequencing was performed with immunoSEQ multiplex PCR; in TCRdb, only in-frame clones are kept and a portion is missing. V, J and clone size are those of that table, while D and trimming were read from the DNA. This sample has about 280,000 clones, with around 89% found just once. This CDR3 spans 16 amino acids. Germline values: CDR1 KGHSH, CDR2 LQKENI. V shed 4 bases, J shed 3 bases, and the junction held 8 bases outside the gene matches. V and J are TRBV18 and TRBJ1-5; 8 bases are shared with TRBD1. Sequencing used peripheral blood. The TCR originated in a man aged 40-55 years with acute or convalescent COVID-19. DNA for the CDR3: TGTGCCAGCTCACTAGGACAGGGAGGAAACAATCAGCCCCAGCATTTT. Its translation: CASSLGQGGNNQPQHF. Full variable domain (outside the CDR3, taken from reference TRBV18 and TRBJ1-5): NAGVMQNPRHLVRRRGQEARLRCSPMKGHSHVYWYRQLPEEGLKFMVYLQKENIIDESGMPKERFSAEFPKEGPSILRIQQVVRGDSAAYFCASSLGQGGNNQPQHFGDGTRLSIL.